These T cell receptor beta chains were read from a single sample in a study of shared clonotypes between healthy human individuals. Clones were read by immunoSEQ multiplex PCR, and TCRdb kept only the in-frame ones, dropping some. This table holds more than 2 million clones, under 97% found once. The sequenced sample was naive CD4+ T cells sorted from blood. All receptors come from a man aged 18 to 30 in good health. Both conserved end residues are part of each CDR3. D genes are given only for firm matches. Rows give clone size only sometimes, using once, few, many, or a class for an expanded clone.

clone_size,d_call,j_call,v_call,cdr3_aa,cdr3_nt
NA,NA,TRBJ2-3,TRBV7-9,CASSPYGSTSTDTQYF,TGTGCCAGCAGCCCCTATGGGAGTACTAGCACAGATACGCAGTATTTT
NA,NA,TRBJ1-1,TRBV10-3,CAISDRGANTEAFF,TGTGCCATCAGTGACCGGGGGGCGAACACTGAAGCTTTCTTT
NA,TRBD1,TRBJ1-2,TRBV25-1,CASTGGTSSNYGYTF,TGTGCCAGCACAGGGGGCACCTCGTCTAACTATGGCTACACCTTC
NA,NA,TRBJ1-3,TRBV28,CASGGGVSGNTIYF,TGTGCCAGTGGGGGCGGGGTCTCTGGAAACACCATATATTTT
NA,TRBD1,TRBJ2-3,TRBV11-3,CASSLTGEVTDTQYF,TGTGCCAGCAGCTTGACAGGGGAAGTCACAGATACGCAGTATTTT
NA,TRBD1,TRBJ2-2,TRBV28,CASRQGRTGELFF,TGTGCCAGTAGACAGGGAAGAACCGGGGAGCTGTTTTTT
NA,NA,TRBJ1-2,TRBV9,CASSVAQSFGDGYTF,TGTGCCAGCAGCGTAGCTCAAAGCTTTGGGGATGGCTACACCTTC
NA,NA,TRBJ1-2,TRBV13,CASSFGQLDGGGYTF,TGTGCCAGCAGCTTCGGGCAGCTGGATGGAGGTGGCTACACCTTC
once,NA,TRBJ2-7,TRBV6-6,CASGAGGSNYEQYF,TGTGCCAGCGGCGCCGGGGGTTCAAATTACGAGCAGTACTTC
NA,NA,TRBJ2-1,TRBV18,CASSLQGGGNEQFF,TGTGCCAGCTCACTGCAGGGGGGAGGCAATGAGCAGTTCTTC
NA,NA,TRBJ1-6,TRBV7-8,CASSRGAGELSPLHF,TGTGCCAGCAGCCGTGGTGCGGGGGAACTCTCACCCCTCCACTTT
NA,NA,TRBJ2-5,TRBV27,CASSLGGRQETQYF,TGTGCCAGCAGTTTAGGGGGACGCCAAGAGACCCAGTACTTC
NA,NA,TRBJ1-5,TRBV29-1,CSVVPGGGNQPQHF,TGCAGCGTTGTGCCCGGGGGAGGCAATCAGCCCCAGCATTTT
NA,NA,TRBJ2-7,TRBV6-5,CASSYSGGFTYEQYF,TGTGCCAGCAGTTACAGTGGGGGATTCACCTACGAGCAGTACTTC
NA,NA,TRBJ2-5,TRBV21-1,CASTLTGYPGAWETQYF,TGTGCCAGCACCCTAACTGGCTACCCGGGGGCTTGGGAGACCCAGTACTTC
NA,NA,TRBJ2-2,TRBV13,CASSSAYTGELFF,TGTGCCAGCAGCTCCGCTTACACCGGGGAGCTGTTTTTT
few,NA,TRBJ1-5,TRBV30,CACGRGNQPQHF,TGTGCCTGTGGACGGGGCAATCAGCCCCAGCATTTT
NA,NA,TRBJ1-5,TRBV2,CASKEEGNQPQHF,TGTGCCAGCAAAGAGGAGGGCAATCAGCCCCAGCATTTT
NA,TRBD1,TRBJ1-1,TRBV6-5,CASRWTGGTTEAFF,TGTGCCAGCAGATGGACAGGGGGGACTACTGAAGCTTTCTTT
NA,NA,TRBJ1-1,TRBV7-2,CASSLQENTEAFF,TGTGCCAGCAGCTTACAGGAAAACACTGAAGCTTTCTTT
once,TRBD1,TRBJ1-3,TRBV4-3,CASSQASQGYTIYF,TGCGCCAGCAGCCAAGCCTCACAGGGGTACACCATATATTTT
NA,NA,TRBJ2-7,TRBV30,CAWKIQGLHEQYF,TGTGCCTGGAAAATCCAGGGCCTCCACGAGCAGTACTTC
NA,NA,TRBJ2-4,TRBV25-1,CASSELGPGAKNIQYF,TGTGCCAGCAGTGAATTGGGTCCTGGGGCCAAAAACATTCAGTACTTC
once,TRBD1,TRBJ2-7,TRBV10-3,CAISPQGAGEQYF,TGTGCCATCAGTCCACAGGGGGCCGGGGAGCAGTACTTC
NA,NA,TRBJ2-2,TRBV6-4,CASSGWDVNTGELFF,TGTGCCAGCAGTGGGTGGGATGTAAATACCGGGGAGCTGTTTTTT
once,TRBD1,TRBJ2-5,TRBV28,CASSKGQGTRETQYF,TGTGCCAGCAGTAAGGGACAGGGTACCCGAGAGACCCAGTACTTC
NA,NA,TRBJ2-3,TRBV7-3,CASSLTTSVMDTQYF,TGTGCCAGCAGCTTAACGACGAGCGTAATGGATACGCAGTATTTT
NA,NA,TRBJ1-6,TRBV15,CATSRGTREKSSYNSPLHF,TGTGCCACCAGCAGGGGGACCAGAGAAAAGAGCTCCTATAATTCACCCCTCCACTTT
NA,TRBD1,TRBJ2-7,TRBV9,CASSVQGTGCF,TGTGCCAGCAGCGTCCAAGGGACAGGTTGCTTC
NA,NA,TRBJ1-4,TRBV19,CASSSRVGEKLFF,TGTGCCAGTAGTAGCAGGGTTGGTGAAAAACTGTTTTTT
NA,TRBD1,TRBJ1-3,TRBV7-9,CASRYDRGPGNTIYF,TGTGCCAGCAGATACGACAGGGGGCCTGGAAACACCATATATTTT
NA,TRBD1,TRBJ1-2,TRBV27,CASSFGDRGLFGYTF,TGTGCCAGCAGTTTTGGGGACAGGGGGTTATTTGGCTACACCTTC
once,NA,TRBJ1-1,TRBV5-4,CASRGTTGNTEAFF,TGTGCCAGCAGAGGGACGACAGGGAACACTGAAGCTTTCTTT
NA,TRBD1,TRBJ1-2,TRBV27,CASSSGTAYGYTF,TGTGCCAGCAGCTCCGGGACAGCCTATGGCTACACCTTC
NA,NA,TRBJ1-5,TRBV6-6,CASSYSDTGNQPQHF,TGTGCCAGCAGTTACTCTGATACGGGAAATCAGCCCCAGCATTTT
NA,NA,TRBJ1-2,TRBV7-2,CASSLSEVNGYTF,TGTGCCAGCAGTTTATCAGAGGTAAACGGCTACACCTTC
NA,TRBD2,TRBJ2-2,TRBV19,CASSIVGRGDGELFF,TGTGCCAGTAGTATAGTCGGGAGGGGCGACGGGGAGCTGTTTTTT
NA,NA,TRBJ1-2,TRBV18,CASSPLGGFGEGYTF,TGTGCCAGCTCACCACTAGGAGGTTTCGGGGAGGGCTACACCTTC
NA,NA,TRBJ2-6,TRBV27,CASSLEGRVSGANVLTF,TGTGCCAGCAGTTTAGAAGGACGGGTCTCTGGGGCCAACGTCCTGACTTTC
NA,NA,TRBJ2-7,TRBV6-5,CASSYRGQTSYEQYF,TGTGCCAGCAGTTACCGAGGACAGACTTCCTACGAGCAGTACTTC
once,TRBD1,TRBJ2-7,TRBV6-6,CASSSDRGNYEQYF,TGTGCCAGCAGTTCCGACAGGGGCAACTACGAGCAGTACTTC
NA,NA,TRBJ1-1,TRBV18,CASSPEGANTEAFF,TGTGCCAGCTCACCCGAGGGCGCGAACACTGAAGCTTTCTTT
NA,NA,TRBJ2-7,TRBV20-1,CSVSGSYEQYF,TGCAGTGTAAGCGGCTCCTACGAGCAGTACTTC
NA,TRBD2,TRBJ2-1,TRBV18,CASWPSGGGYNEQFF,TGTGCCAGCTGGCCAAGCGGGGGTGGCTACAATGAGCAGTTCTTC
NA,NA,TRBJ2-3,TRBV5-6,CASSLGLATDTQYF,TGTGCCAGCAGCTTAGGGCTAGCCACAGATACGCAGTATTTT
NA,TRBD2,TRBJ2-3,TRBV6-1,CASSTAGGTDTQYF,TGTGCCAGCAGCACTGCGGGGGGCACAGATACGCAGTATTTT
NA,TRBD1,TRBJ1-4,TRBV30,CAWSETGGGNEKLFF,TGTGCCTGGAGTGAAACAGGGGGGGGGAATGAAAAACTGTTTTTT
NA,TRBD2,TRBJ2-7,TRBV11-2,CASSILRTSGDEQYF,TGTGCCAGCAGCATCCTGAGGACTAGCGGGGACGAGCAGTACTTC
NA,NA,TRBJ2-7,TRBV5-1,CASQSDGRVVNEQYF,TGCGCCAGTCAGAGTGACGGCAGGGTAGTCAACGAGCAGTACTTC
NA,NA,TRBJ1-6,TRBV7-2,CASRLSVGTSYNSPLHF,TGTGCCAGCAGACTCTCGGTTGGTACCTCCTATAATTCACCCCTCCACTTT
NA,NA,TRBJ2-7,TRBV21-1,CASSKVGTYSYEQYF,TGTGCCAGCAGCAAAGTAGGGACTTATTCCTACGAGCAGTACTTC
NA,NA,TRBJ2-7,TRBV4-3,CASSQLLGGYEQYF,TGCGCCAGCAGCCAACTATTGGGTGGGTACGAGCAGTACTTC
NA,NA,TRBJ2-1,TRBV20-1,CSARVWGEQFF,TGCAGTGCTAGAGTCTGGGGGGAGCAGTTCTTC
NA,TRBD2,TRBJ2-5,TRBV19,CATRTGGRETQYF,TGTGCCACCAGGACGGGCGGGAGGGAGACCCAGTACTTC
NA,TRBD2,TRBJ2-3,TRBV10-1,CASSGGRAGADTQYF,TGCGCCAGCAGTGGGGGGAGAGCGGGAGCGGATACGCAGTATTTT
once,TRBD1,TRBJ1-2,TRBV5-1,CASSAGQGHGYTF,TGCGCCAGCAGCGCGGGACAGGGACATGGCTACACCTTC